This entry lists 18 T cell receptor beta chains sequenced from one sample in a study of T-cell reconstitution after alpha-beta-depleted transplantation in children. Unique molecular identifiers were used to barcode this TCRbeta library. Via MiXCR, TCRdb re-called the PCR reads, giving one row per CDR3 protein. The repertoire consists of around 450,000 distinct CDR3 sequences, with roughly 44% occurring once and the leading ten covering about 30%. Sample: PBMCs, taken before TCRalphabeta/CD19-depleted stem cell transplant. The receptors were gathered from a girl aged 2 to 10 with aplastic anemia, due to receive a stem cell transplant.

Remarks on this clonotype: This may be a read error: a much more frequent sequence differs by one nucleotide. The chain links TRBV5-1 to TRBJ1-1; TRBD1 might be the D (5 bases). CDR3 length equals 17 residues. Germline loops: CDR1 SGHRS, CDR2 YFSETQ. The CDR3: CACSPGRFLVRGTEAFF. CDR3 in DNA: TGCGCCTGCAGCCCGGGACGGTTTCTTGTGCGGGGGACTGAAGCTTTCTTT.

J is TRBJ2-2 and V is TRBV20-1; D might be TRBD1 or TRBD2, each matching 6 bases. The germline V and J ends were trimmed by 2 bases and 1 base, with 11 bases remaining between them. Germline-derived CDR1 and CDR2 are DFQATT and SNEGSKA (reference sequence). The CDR3 runs 15 residues. The CDR3 spells CSARWGAMNTGELFF. The CDR3 DNA is TGCAGTGCTAGATGGGGGGCTATGAACACCGGGGAGCTGTTTTTT.

The chain couples TRBV20-1 to TRBJ1-6, with TRBD1 matching over 9 bases. The V gene's germline CDR1 is DFQATT and CDR2 SNEGSKA (reference sequence). The CDR3 length is 16 residues. The junction had 13 bases not matched to a gene; V was cut back by 4 bases and J by 9 bases. CDR3 DNA sequence: TGCAGTGCTACCCGGATTCCGGGACAGGGAGGTTCACCCCTCCACTTT. Translated: CSATRIPGQGGSPLHF.

This clonotype has only a few counts. This chain links TRBV7-7 with TRBJ2-5; 13 bases map to TRBD2. The CDR3 length is 15 residues. V dropped 4 bases and J dropped 5; count of bases not matched to a gene: 4. Germline V lookup: CDR1 SSHAT, CDR2 FNYEAQ (reference sequence). The CDR3 DNA is TGTGCCAGCAGCTCCGGGACTAGCGGGATGGAGACCCAGTACTTC. Its protein product is CASSSGTSGMETQYF.

The table lists this clonotype with a few counts. The chain is built from TRBV20-1 and TRBJ2-2; 9 nucleotides match TRBD2. The V segment lost 4 bases and the J segment 1 base; nucleotides outside the gene matches: 7. This CDR3 region has 16 residues. Germline V gene data show CDR1 as DFQATT and CDR2 as SNEGSKA (reference sequence). This chain's CDR3 is CSAILSAGGNTGELFF. For the CDR3, the DNA is TGCAGTGCTATTCTCTCAGCGGGAGGGAACACCGGGGAGCTGTTTTTT.

This chain uses TRBV7-2 with TRBJ2-7; maybe TRBD1 (6 bases). This CDR3 is 14 amino acids long. Germline V gene sequence: CDR1 SGHTA, CDR2 FQGNSA. Trimming stripped 1 base from V and 2 bases from J, with 9 bases between. CDR3 sequence reads: CASSLDRQAYEQYF. As DNA, the CDR3 is TGTGCCAGCAGCTTAGACCGACAGGCCTACGAGCAGTACTTC.

This clonotype was detected only a few times. The CDR3 bases are TGTGCCAGCAGCTTCCTAGCGGTCGAGGGCTATGAGCAGTTCTTC. Translation gives CASSFLAVEGYEQFF. V and J are TRBV2 and TRBJ2-1; TRBD2 matches 7 bases. This CDR3 has 15 amino acids. The germline gives CDR1 SNHLY, CDR2 FYNNEI. Trimming cost V 6 bases and J 8 bases; bases outside gene matches: 13. The variable domain in full, completed from reference TRBV2 and TRBJ2-1, reads EPEVTQTPSHQVTQMGQEVILRCVPISNHLYFYWYRQILGQKVEFLVSFYNNEISEKSEIFDDQFSVERPDGSNFTLKIRSTKLEDSAMYFCASSFLAVEGYEQFFGPGTRLTVL.

This sequence joins TRBV20-1 and TRBJ1-5; maybe TRBD1 (5 bases). This CDR3 spans 14 amino acids. Germline-derived CDR1 and CDR2 are DFQATT and SNEGSKA (reference sequence). V lost 6 bases, J lost 5 bases, and 17 bases lay in between. CDR3 bases: TGCAGTGCCCCCTCAGGGCAGGGATATCAGCCCCAGCATTTT. This gives the protein CSAPSGQGYQPQHF.

This clonotype was recorded many times. The chain is built from TRBV6-5 and TRBJ1-5; weak D call: TRBD1 (6 bases). V was shortened by 4 bases and J by 2 bases, with 9 bases between the two germline ends. CDR1 and CDR2 from the germline V gene are MNHEY and SVGAGI. The CDR3 runs 14 residues. CDR3 DNA sequence: TGTGCCAGCAGTTGGGGACAAGGCAATCAGCCCCAGCATTTT. Translation: CASSWGQGNQPQHF.

Ten or more counts support this clonotype. The chain joins TRBV5-1 to TRBJ2-1; D possibly corresponds to TRBD2 (5 bases). Trimming shortened V by 2 bases and J by 2 bases, and 11 bases separated the two germline ends. The CDR3 has 15 residues. Germline lookup yields CDR1 SGHRS and CDR2 YFSETQ. The CDR3 reads CASSLPSITYNEQFF. CDR3 nucleotides: TGCGCCAGCAGCTTACCTAGCATCACCTACAATGAGCAGTTCTTC.

In its sample, this clonotype was seen a few times. The chain recombines TRBV7-3 with TRBJ1-1, with D possibly matching TRBD1 (5 bases). The CDR3 runs to 15 residues. The V and J ends lost 5 bases and 1 base respectively, with 14 bases between them. Germline-derived CDR1 and CDR2 are SGHTA and FQGTGA. CDR3 protein: CASSPLQGGNTEAFF. The CDR3 DNA is TGTGCCAGCAGCCCTCTTCAGGGTGGGAACACTGAAGCTTTCTTT.

The CDR3 protein is CSAKAGQGVGYTF. The CDR3 nucleotides read TGCAGTGCTAAGGCGGGACAGGGCGTCGGCTACACCTTC. The rearrangement joins TRBV20-1 to TRBJ1-2; 9 positions agree with TRBD1. Trimming removed 4 bases from V and 8 bases from J; junction bases left unmatched: 8. Looked up from germline, CDR1 is DFQATT and CDR2 is SNEGSKA (reference sequence). The CDR3 is made up of 13 amino acids.

There are a few counts of this clonotype. This chain uses TRBV21-1 with TRBJ2-7; TRBD2 reflects the table's D call only, with no check against the DNA. TRBV21-1 is recorded as a pseudogene. This CDR3 is built from 16 residues. The CDR3 loop reads CASSKAIEGPVYEQYF. CDR3 in DNA: TGTGCCAGCAGCAAAGCAATCGAGGGGCCAGTATACGAGCAGTACTTC.

The genes are TRBV15 and TRBJ2-5; D remains unclear. Germline loops: CDR1 LNHNV, CDR2 YYDKDF (reference sequence). The germline V and J ends were trimmed by 1 base and 2 bases, with 17 bases remaining between them. The CDR3 has 17 residues. For the CDR3, the DNA is TGTGCCACCAGCAGAGGTCGGATAGTAGGCGGTCAAGAGACCCAGTACTTC. It codes for CATSRGRIVGGQETQYF.

This CDR3 reads CSASGAGRAFEQYF. Here the CDR3 DNA reads TGCAGTGCTAGCGGGGCGGGGAGGGCCTTCGAGCAGTACTTC. The gene calls are TRBV20-1 and TRBJ2-7, with 7 bases that match TRBD2. The CDR3 covers 14 residues. With V trimmed by 3 bases and J by 6 bases, 11 bases remained unmatched. The germline V gene has CDR1 DFQATT and CDR2 SNEGSKA (reference sequence).

This clonotype turned up a few times. The J gene is TRBJ2-2, the V gene TRBV9; tentative D call: TRBD1 (6 bases). From germline, CDR1 is SGDLS and CDR2 YYNGEE. V lost 3 bases and J lost 2, with 11 bases in between. The CDR3 is 15 amino acids. Here the CDR3 reads CASSDRDINTGELFF. DNA of the CDR3: TGTGCCAGCAGCGACCGGGACATCAACACCGGGGAGCTGTTTTTT.

The table lists this clonotype with a few counts. The chain links TRBV6-1 to TRBJ2-1, with TRBD2 matching over 8 bases. The V segment lost 4 bases and the J segment 5 bases; nucleotides outside the gene matches: 7. CDR1 MNHNS and CDR2 SASEGT come from the germline V gene. The CDR3 is 15 residues long. In nucleotides, the CDR3 is TGTGCCAGCAGTGCCCCGGGAGGGGGGGACAATGAGCAGTTCTTC. This gives the protein CASSAPGGGDNEQFF.

The CDR3 sequence is CASSEDLYYGYTF. DNA for the CDR3: TGCGCCAGCAGCGAGGACCTTTACTATGGCTACACCTTC. The chain employs TRBV5-1 and TRBJ1-2; D gene ambiguous. The CDR3 contains 13 residues. Germline CDR1 is SGHRS and CDR2 is YFSETQ. V was shortened by 4 bases and J by 3 bases, with 10 bases between the two germline ends.